This TCR beta chain was recovered during a study of blood T cell repertoires in COVID-19 (dated by TCRdb to about 2020). Background on the whole study: The collaborator samples originated in the United States, Italy and Spain and spanned the acute and convalescent phases of COVID-19. The prospective study material was composed of cDNA or gDNA derived from T cells, B-cell-depleted T cells, or PBMCs. Deeply sampled blood TCRbeta repertoires from subjects exposed to, actively infected with, or recovered from COVID-19 were included in the dataset. The repertoires were made available in a free public database intended to serve as a resource for research on the immune response to SARS-CoV-2. The samples were drawn from the first 160 participants of the ongoing ImmuneRACE study and from over a thousand subjects provided by 6 global collaborators. The sample metadata nearly always contained a de-identified subject ID, COVID-19 status, age in years and sex. Where available, HLA class I and class II types were taken from metadata supplied by the sample provider and were not determined by assay-based typing. Study-wide findings and limitations: The quantity of clinical and demographic metadata differed by source and by participant and was supplied without curation.

V is pared back by 5 bases and J by 2 bases, with 13 bases lying between the germline termini. CDR1 and CDR2 were assigned from the germline V gene as KGHSH and LQKENI. CDR3 length: 14 amino acids, cysteine to phenylalanine. Kept here is only the CDR3 DNA, which spans 42 bases and is read in frame from base 1. As to this clone: It lacks a known antigen. Base qualities are not at hand, and no much larger clone is one base apart.

One collaborating source in Seattle enrolled patients while the patients were actively infected and followed the patients over time throughout the course of disease. Each collaborating institution followed its own protocols to collect whole blood in K2EDTA tubes. For TCRbeta analysis, collaborators shipped samples in one of three forms: frozen whole blood, isolated PBMCs, or DNA extracted from either of those sample types. The immunoSEQ Assay, a bias-controlled multiplex PCR, was used to amplify TCRbeta CDR3 regions from genomic DNA. Processing in the source paper ran as follows. Within the assay, amplification of reference gene primers was used to estimate how many nucleated cells each sample contained. Sequence reads were collapsed and filtered to measure the absolute abundance of every unique TCRbeta CDR3 rearrangement. Productive Simpson clonality was computed per sample as the square root of Simpson's diversity index over productive rearrangements. Entries here come from immuneACCESS through TCRdb and include only in-frame sequences with V and J called. Some clones fail to appear in such tables; in the studies checked, an unresolved V gene covers under half of the shortfall, and the cause of the remainder is unknown. V and J calls plus clone size are reproduced from that table; the DNA served to infer D and trimming. The sample records 450,000 or so clones, approximately 90% of which are singletons. The ten largest clones capture 0.7% to 0.85% of the sample.

The sequencing input was peripheral blood. The receptor was derived from a man aged 18 to 29 with COVID-19, enrolled during active disease. Recombination linked TRBV18 to TRBJ2-7, with the D gene uncertain. In nucleotide form, the sequence is TGTGCCAGCTCATCCTATAGACACCCCTACGAGCAGTACTTC. Its protein reads: CASSSYRHPYEQYF.